This paragraph reports one TCR beta chain. Its specificity is unknown. Alongside a J-beta primer mix, a sample-barcoded 5' primer served in a second PCR lasting roughly 7 to 12 cycles. Each cDNA molecule was tagged by a template-switch adaptor with 12 random nucleotides. TCRdb ran MiXCR on the 5' RACE reads and lists one entry per CDR3 protein. Seen here are 650,000 to 950,000 distinct CDR3 sequences, more than 40% observed once, and the top ten hold 15% to 25%. This specimen belongs to a study of blood T cells in healthy people across ages. The CDR3 length is 14 residues. V was cut by 0 bases and J by 2 bases, with 9 bases left in between. Germline CDR1 SGHRS, CDR2 YFSETQ. Overall study results and limits: A strong correlation between TCR beta diversity and naive T cell percentage was seen. Roughly linear declines in TCR beta diversity per million T cells occurred with age.

The sequenced sample consisted of blood. The chain couples TRBV5-1 to TRBJ2-7, with D perhaps matching TRBD1 (5 bases). The TCR was taken from a man in his sixties in good health. In DNA, the CDR3 is TGCGCCAGCAGCTTGGGCAGGGTAGCCTACGAGCAGTACTTC. It encodes CASSLGRVAYEQYF.